These T cell receptor beta chains were read from a single sample in a study of cytomegalovirus exposure and HLA in healthy donors. Produced via immunoSEQ multiplex PCR; TCRdb's table is partial and in-frame only. The sample includes 90,000 to 150,000 clones, about 80% seen only once; the top ten take around 5.2%. Sequences were obtained from PBMCs. The receptor source for this set is a man aged 45-65 years in good health and CMV-seropositive. Each CDR3 is given with its conserved first and last residue. D genes are given only for firm matches. Clone size is stated in some rows and not others, as once, few, many or a class when expanded.

V gene,J gene,D gene,clone size,CDR3 DNA,CDR3 protein
TRBV6-6,TRBJ2-7,.,.,TGTGCCAGCAGTTACTCACTTGTCGAGCAGTACTTC,CASSYSLVEQYF
TRBV7-9,TRBJ2-2,.,.,TGTGCCAGCAGCTTAGGGGGGGGACAGAACACCGGGGAGCTGTTTTTT,CASSLGGGQNTGELFF
TRBV11-2,TRBJ2-1,TRBD2,.,TGTGCCAGCAGCTTTTCTGCGGGAGGGGCCTACAATGAGCAGTTCTTC,CASSFSAGGAYNEQFF
TRBV5-1,TRBJ2-3,TRBD1,.,TGCGCCAGCAACACACAGGGGCCCGGACTGGATACGCAGTATTTT,CASNTQGPGLDTQYF
TRBV6-1,TRBJ2-5,TRBD2,.,TGTGCCAGCAGTGAGAGTCTAGCGGGAGGGCAAGAGACCCAGTACTTC,CASSESLAGGQETQYF
TRBV7-2,TRBJ1-1,.,.,TGTGCCAGCAGCTTACAGGGCTCCTACACTGAAGCTTTCTTT,CASSLQGSYTEAFF
TRBV7-9,TRBJ1-3,.,.,TGTGCCAGCAGCCCCAGAGAGGTACGCTCTGGAAACACCATATATTTT,CASSPREVRSGNTIYF
TRBV5-1,TRBJ2-1,.,few,TGCGCCAGCAACAATGGGGGGTCGCGGGGTCTCGATGAGCAGTTCTTC,CASNNGGSRGLDEQFF
TRBV5-1,TRBJ1-2,.,.,TGCGCCAGCGGAGACGGAAGCCACTATGGCTACACCTTC,CASGDGSHYGYTF
TRBV9,TRBJ2-2,.,once,TGTGCCAGCAGCGTAGCTGGTGGCAGTACCGGGGAGCTGTTTTTT,CASSVAGGSTGELFF
TRBV28,TRBJ1-5,.,.,TGTGCCAGCAGCTGGCCGACAGCTTATAGCAATCAGCCCCAGCATTTT,CASSWPTAYSNQPQHF
TRBV30,TRBJ1-1,.,.,TGTGCCTGGAGTCGGAAGGAAAGGGGTGAAGCTTTCTTT,CAWSRKERGEAFF
TRBV30,TRBJ2-3,.,few,TGTGCCTGGAGTGTACGGGTCCTCCTGACTAGCACAGATACGCAGTATTTT,CAWSVRVLLTSTDTQYF
TRBV6-6,TRBJ1-5,TRBD1,.,TGTGCCAGCAGGAGGACAGGAAATCAGCCCCAGCATTTT,CASRRTGNQPQHF
TRBV7-9,TRBJ2-3,TRBD2,.,TGTGCCAGCAGCTTAGTAGCGGGAGTTATAGATACGCAGTATTTT,CASSLVAGVIDTQYF
TRBV5-4,TRBJ2-5,.,few,TGTGCCAGCAGCTTTTCGGAGCGTGAGACCCAGTACTTC,CASSFSERETQYF
TRBV9,TRBJ1-5,.,.,TGTGCCAGCAGCCCTCAGGCTGATCAGCCCCAGCATTTT,CASSPQADQPQHF
TRBV7-9,TRBJ2-6,TRBD1,once,TGTGCCAGCAGCGTAGGCGGACAGGGGGTATATGGGGCCAACGTCCTGACTTTC,CASSVGGQGVYGANVLTF
TRBV6-6,TRBJ1-6,.,.,TGTGCCAGCAGTTTCACGGCCGGGGATTATAATTCACCCCTCCACTTT,CASSFTAGDYNSPLHF
TRBV5-1,TRBJ1-1,.,.,TGCGCCAGCAGCAGGACAGAACCAAACACTGAAGCTTTCTTT,CASSRTEPNTEAFF
TRBV11-2,TRBJ2-7,.,.,TGTGCCAGCAGCCGTTCTAGGGACACGGGGCGAGAGCAGTACTTC,CASSRSRDTGREQYF
TRBV29-1,TRBJ2-3,TRBD2,once,TGCAGCGTCGAGCTAGCGGGAGCCGATACGCAGTATTTT,CSVELAGADTQYF
TRBV9,TRBJ2-6,.,.,TGTGCCAGCAGCGTATCGGCAGGGGAGCCGCCCGGGGCCAACGTCCTGACTTTC,CASSVSAGEPPGANVLTF
TRBV5-8,TRBJ2-2,TRBD1,.,TGTGCCAGCAGCCCCGGGGACAGGACATCCGGGGAGCTGTTTTTT,CASSPGDRTSGELFF
TRBV5-1,TRBJ2-7,.,.,TGCGCCAGCAGCTCGCCGGAGTCCACTTTTTACGAGCAGTACTTC,CASSSPESTFYEQYF
TRBV5-1,TRBJ2-1,TRBD2,.,TGCGCCAGCAGCTTGGTGGTAGCGGGAGAAAGCAGGGATGAGCAGTTCTTC,CASSLVVAGESRDEQFF
TRBV7-9,TRBJ2-1,TRBD2,.,TGTGCCAGCAGCTTAACTAGCGGGGCATGGGAGCAGTTCTTC,CASSLTSGAWEQFF
TRBV7-6,TRBJ2-7,TRBD2,few,TGTGCCAGCAGCCCGGGACTAGAGTACGAGCAGTACTTC,CASSPGLEYEQYF
TRBV10-1,TRBJ2-7,.,.,TGCGCCAGCAGTGAGACAGGGACCGAGCAGTACTTC,CASSETGTEQYF
TRBV5-3,TRBJ2-7,.,.,TGTGCCAGAAGTCAAGCAGACAACGAGCAGTACTTC,CARSQADNEQYF
TRBV7-7,TRBJ2-5,TRBD2,.,TGTGCCAGCAGCTTATTGGGGGAGGGCCGAGAGACCCAGTACTTC,CASSLLGEGRETQYF
TRBV5-8,TRBJ1-4,.,once,TGTGCCAGCAGCCCGACCAGGAGGATTTCAACTAATGAAAAACTGTTTTTT,CASSPTRRISTNEKLFF
TRBV20-1,TRBJ1-2,.,few,TGCAGTGCCTACTACGGAGGCTACACCTTC,CSAYYGGYTF
TRBV30,TRBJ2-1,TRBD2,.,TGTGCCTGGAGTGTAGCGGGAGGAAGCAATGAGCAGTTCTTC,CAWSVAGGSNEQFF
TRBV30,TRBJ2-1,.,once,TGTGCCTGGAGTCCTTCAGTCGATGAGCAGTTCTTC,CAWSPSVDEQFF
TRBV6-5,TRBJ1-2,.,.,TGTGCCAGCACCAATCCACAGCTTTCTAACTATGGCTACACCTTC,CASTNPQLSNYGYTF
TRBV27,TRBJ2-7,TRBD1,few,TGTGCCAGCAGTTTCGGGGACAGGGCCGGCGAGCAGTACTTC,CASSFGDRAGEQYF
TRBV27,TRBJ1-4,TRBD1,.,TGTGCCAGCAGTTCTCACAGGGGACGGGGAAAACTGTTTTTT,CASSSHRGRGKLFF
TRBV19,TRBJ2-7,.,.,TGTGCCAGTAGTAGGGGGCTTCCGGGCGAGCAGTACTTC,CASSRGLPGEQYF
TRBV6-5,TRBJ1-1,.,.,TGTGCCACCACGCGGGGGGGGAGCACTGAAGCTTTCTTT,CATTRGGSTEAFF
TRBV4-1,TRBJ1-6,.,.,TGCGCCAGCAGCCAAGAGCTGACAGGTAGACCTTCACCCCTCCACTTT,CASSQELTGRPSPLHF
TRBV5-1,TRBJ2-5,TRBD1,.,TGCGCCAGCACCCCGGGACAGGGAGGTTTTCAAGAGACCCAGTACTTC,CASTPGQGGFQETQYF
TRBV29-1,TRBJ1-2,.,.,TGCAGCGTTGAGAGGGCCTCCTATGGCTACACCTTC,CSVERASYGYTF
TRBV28,TRBJ1-3,.,few,TGTGCCAGCAGTTTGAGTAGATTCTCTGGAAACACCATATATTTT,CASSLSRFSGNTIYF
TRBV5-1,TRBJ1-1,.,.,TGCGCCAGCAGCTTGGACACTAGAAACACTGAAGCTTTCTTT,CASSLDTRNTEAFF
TRBV4-3,TRBJ2-3,.,few,TGCGCCAGCAGCCAAGATCACACAGATCAGGCGCAGTATTTT,CASSQDHTDQAQYF
TRBV7-9,TRBJ1-1,.,.,TGTGCCAGCAGCCCATCCAGGGGTATGGGGAACACTGAAGCTTTCTTT,CASSPSRGMGNTEAFF
TRBV6-1,TRBJ2-2,.,.,TGTGCCAGCAGAGGTGGACAAGACACCGGGGAGCTGTTTTTT,CASRGGQDTGELFF